Described below is a single TCR beta chain sequence and its context. Its antigen is not known. Sequencing was limited to surgery cases with top T cell transcript signatures in brain tissue. The sample comes from a study of brain T cells in children with intractable seizures. Study results and limitations: Pre-surgery blood may have been undersampled, hiding some clones. HCMV serostatus was not known, and viral specificity came from CDR3 similarity only. Among the top 50 brain clones were public and private clonotypes.

There are 14 residues in the CDR3. Germline CDR1 is SGDLS and CDR2 is YYNGEE. Trimming took off 0 bases at V and 3 bases at J, with 10 bases between the two ends. Clones were read by immunoSEQ multiplex PCR, and TCRdb kept only the in-frame ones, dropping some. This table holds 7,500 to 9,500 clones, 69% found once. This TCR was sampled from a girl aged 2-10 years with tuberous sclerosis and intractable seizures. The material sequenced was resected brain tissue, taken at surgery. This chain connects TRBV9 to TRBJ2-7; no definite D call. The CDR3 here is CASSVDGLGYEQYF. CDR3 DNA sequence: TGTGCCAGCAGCGTAGACGGTTTAGGCTACGAGCAGTACTTC.